This entry features one T cell receptor (beta chain) sequence. No antigen is known for it. This entry is derived from a study of T cell responses to AZD1222 COVID-19 vaccine. Study-wide results and caveats: A mostly white British donor set with more females was recruited, and clonal diversity was possibly underestimated.

Pooling was applied to second doses at about 4 or about 12 weeks. Method: immunoSEQ multiplex PCR; TCRdb's copy keeps in-frame clones and lacks some. This repertoire shows about 63,000 clones, 83% found once; its top ten account for roughly 6.5%. The sequence derives from an adult who received the AZD1222 COVID-19 vaccine. This specimen consisted of peripheral blood, obtained 28 days after the second AZD1222 dose.

CDR3 DNA sequence: TGTGCCACCGCCGTCGTAGGGAACACTGAAGCTTTCTTT. It is translated as CATAVVGNTEAFF. This chain joins TRBV28 and TRBJ1-1; no firm D call. CDR1 and CDR2 (germline): MDHEN, SYDVKM. This CDR3 comprises 13 residues. Trimming stripped 10 bases from V and 1 base from J, with 13 bases between.